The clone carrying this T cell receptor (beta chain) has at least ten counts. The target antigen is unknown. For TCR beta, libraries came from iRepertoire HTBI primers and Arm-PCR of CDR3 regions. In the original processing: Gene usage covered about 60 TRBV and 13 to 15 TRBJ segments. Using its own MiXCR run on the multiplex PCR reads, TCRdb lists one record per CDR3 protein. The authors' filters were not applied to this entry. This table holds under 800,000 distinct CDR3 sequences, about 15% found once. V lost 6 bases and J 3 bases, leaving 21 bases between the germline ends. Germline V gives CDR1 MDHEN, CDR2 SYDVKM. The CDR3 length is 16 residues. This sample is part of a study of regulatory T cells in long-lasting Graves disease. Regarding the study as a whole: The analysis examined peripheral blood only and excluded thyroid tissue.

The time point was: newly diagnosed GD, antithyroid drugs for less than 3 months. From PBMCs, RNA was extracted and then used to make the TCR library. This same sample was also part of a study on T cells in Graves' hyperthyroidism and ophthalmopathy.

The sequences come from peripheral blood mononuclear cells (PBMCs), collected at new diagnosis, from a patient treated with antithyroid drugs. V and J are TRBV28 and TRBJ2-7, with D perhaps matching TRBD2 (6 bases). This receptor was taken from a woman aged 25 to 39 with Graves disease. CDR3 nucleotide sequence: TGTGCCAGCAGGTCCACCTCGTTGGGACTCATCTACGAGCAGTACTTC. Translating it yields CASRSTSLGLIYEQYF. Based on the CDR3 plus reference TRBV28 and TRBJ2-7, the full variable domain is DVKVTQSSRYLVKRTGEKVFLECVQDMDHENMFWYRQDPGLGLRLIYFSYDVKMKEKGDIPEGYSVSREKKERFSLILESASTNQTSMYLCASRSTSLGLIYEQYFGPGTRLTVT.